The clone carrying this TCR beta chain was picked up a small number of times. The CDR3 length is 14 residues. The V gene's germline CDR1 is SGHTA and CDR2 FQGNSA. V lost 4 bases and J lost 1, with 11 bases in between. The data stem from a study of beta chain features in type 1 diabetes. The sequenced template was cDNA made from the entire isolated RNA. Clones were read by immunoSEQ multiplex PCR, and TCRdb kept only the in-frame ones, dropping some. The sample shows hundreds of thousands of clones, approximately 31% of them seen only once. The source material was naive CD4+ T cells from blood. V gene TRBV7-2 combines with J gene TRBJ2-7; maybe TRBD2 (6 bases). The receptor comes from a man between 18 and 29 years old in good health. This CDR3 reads CASSYGTGSYEQYF. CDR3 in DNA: TGTGCCAGCAGCTACGGGACTGGTTCCTACGAGCAGTACTTC.